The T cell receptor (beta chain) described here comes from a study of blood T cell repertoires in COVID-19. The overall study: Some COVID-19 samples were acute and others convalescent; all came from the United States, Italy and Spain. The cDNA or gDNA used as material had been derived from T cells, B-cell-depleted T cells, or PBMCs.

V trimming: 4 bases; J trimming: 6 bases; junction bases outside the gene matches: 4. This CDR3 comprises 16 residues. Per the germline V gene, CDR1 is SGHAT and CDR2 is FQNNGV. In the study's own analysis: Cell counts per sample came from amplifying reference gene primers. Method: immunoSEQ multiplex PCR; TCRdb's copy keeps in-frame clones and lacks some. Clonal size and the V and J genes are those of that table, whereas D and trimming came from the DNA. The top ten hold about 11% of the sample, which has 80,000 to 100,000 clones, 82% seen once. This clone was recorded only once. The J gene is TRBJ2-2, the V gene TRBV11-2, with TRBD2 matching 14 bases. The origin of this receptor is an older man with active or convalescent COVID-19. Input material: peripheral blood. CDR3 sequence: CASSSGLAGGSGELFF. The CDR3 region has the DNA TGTGCCAGCAGCTCCGGACTAGCGGGGGGCTCCGGGGAGCTGTTTTTT.